A selection of T cell receptor beta chains follows, all from one sample in a study of cytomegalovirus exposure and HLA in healthy donors. This table comes from immunoSEQ multiplex PCR, and its TCRdb copy is limited to in-frame clones, with some not included. The data contain around 150,000 clones, about 80% of them singletons. The sequenced sample consisted of PBMCs. All receptors come from a man aged 25-45 years in good health and CMV-seronegative. The CDR3 runs from the conserved cysteine through the conserved F or W. The D gene is left open where the match is weak. A row's size may be missing; if present it is once, few, many or a size class.

d_call j_call clone_size cdr3_length v_call cdr3_aa cdr3_nt
TRBD1 TRBJ1-2 once 15 TRBV2 CASSVGQGPLEGYTF TGTGCCAGCAGTGTGGGACAGGGGCCCTTGGAGGGCTACACCTTC
. TRBJ1-4 . 14 TRBV30 CAWRVWASDEKLFF TGTGCCTGGAGGGTGTGGGCGTCAGATGAAAAACTGTTTTTT
TRBD1 TRBJ2-5 . 17 TRBV27 CASSLRWAGGLWETQYF TGTGCCAGCAGTTTAAGGTGGGCAGGGGGCCTTTGGGAGACCCAGTACTTC
TRBD1 TRBJ1-3 . 14 TRBV6-4 CASTSRDRANTIYF TGTGCCAGCACGAGTAGGGACAGGGCGAACACCATATATTTT
TRBD2 TRBJ2-7 . 16 TRBV4-1 CASSQDLGLAGWRQYF TGCGCCAGCAGCCAAGATCTGGGACTAGCGGGATGGAGGCAGTACTTC
. TRBJ1-1 . 14 TRBV7-3 CASSLWARNTEAFF TGTGCCAGCAGCTTATGGGCGAGGAACACTGAAGCTTTCTTT
. TRBJ2-1 few 17 TRBV7-9 CASSLRGAGRAYNEQFF TGTGCCAGCAGCTTAAGGGGGGCAGGGAGGGCTTACAATGAGCAGTTCTTC
TRBD1 TRBJ1-5 . 17 TRBV19 CASSIPGTARDNQPQHF TGTGCCAGTAGTATCCCCGGGACAGCTCGGGACAATCAGCCCCAGCATTTT
. TRBJ2-1 . 13 TRBV7-2 CASGGRGYNEQFF TGTGCCAGCGGAGGGCGGGGATACAATGAGCAGTTCTTC
. TRBJ2-3 . 17 TRBV15 CATSRDLTGSGADTQYF TGTGCCACCAGCAGAGATTTGACAGGCAGTGGCGCAGATACGCAGTATTTT
. TRBJ2-7 . 12 TRBV7-9 CSSSPSSVEQYF TGTTCCAGCAGCCCCTCTAGCGTTGAGCAGTACTTC
. TRBJ1-4 . 15 TRBV13 CASSLGPGWSEKLFF TGTGCCAGCAGCTTAGGGCCGGGGTGGAGTGAAAAACTGTTTTTT
. TRBJ2-2 . 15 TRBV4-3 CASSQESPNTGELFF TGCGCCAGCAGCCAAGAAAGCCCGAACACCGGGGAGCTGTTTTTT
. TRBJ2-3 . 13 TRBV10-1 CASSDALTGTQYF TGCGCCAGCAGTGACGCGCTGACAGGTACGCAGTATTTT
. TRBJ2-1 once 14 TRBV9 CASSVSSSYNEQFF TGTGCCAGCAGCGTCTCTAGCTCCTACAATGAGCAGTTCTTC
. TRBJ2-7 . 12 TRBV28 CASSSSSYEQYF TGTGCCAGCAGTTCCAGCTCCTACGAGCAGTACTTC
TRBD1 TRBJ1-5 . 14 TRBV9 CASSPGQDFQPQHF TGTGCCAGCAGCCCCGGACAGGATTTTCAGCCCCAGCATTTT
TRBD2 TRBJ2-1 . 15 TRBV6-5 CASTEGTSGVNEQFF TGTGCCAGCACCGAAGGGACTAGCGGAGTCAATGAGCAGTTCTTC
TRBD2 TRBJ2-7 . 16 TRBV7-9 CSSSSSGGSTSYEQYF TGTTCCAGCAGCTCATCCGGGGGGTCCACTTCCTACGAGCAGTACTTC
. TRBJ1-6 . 16 TRBV6-1 CASSEGPGSYNSPLHF TGTGCCAGCAGTGAAGGCCCTGGCAGCTATAATTCACCCCTCCACTTT
. TRBJ2-7 . 12 TRBV15 CATSRLAREQYF TGTGCCACCAGCAGACTAGCTAGAGAGCAGTACTTC
. TRBJ2-7 . 12 TRBV7-9 CASSSSSYEQYF TGTGCCAGCAGCTCGTCCAGTTACGAGCAGTACTTC
. TRBJ2-7 . 16 TRBV29-1 CSVETVPTSMVYEQYF TGCAGCGTTGAAACAGTCCCAACATCTATGGTCTACGAGCAGTACTTC
TRBD2 TRBJ2-7 . 14 TRBV27 CASSFGTSGLGQYF TGTGCCAGCAGTTTCGGGACTAGCGGATTGGGGCAGTACTTC
TRBD1 TRBJ1-2 . 18 TRBV11-2 CASSLSPPGSGQPRGYTF TGTGCCAGCAGCTTATCGCCCCCGGGATCGGGACAGCCCCGGGGCTACACCTTC
TRBD1 TRBJ2-7 . 14 TRBV6-5 CASKIRQGPHEQYF TGTGCCAGCAAAATTCGACAGGGACCCCACGAGCAGTACTTC
. TRBJ2-7 . 11 TRBV14 CASSQASEQYF TGTGCCAGCAGCCAAGCGTCCGAGCAGTACTTC
TRBD1 TRBJ1-4 . 16 TRBV7-2 CASSRDRAATNEKLFF TGTGCCAGCAGCCGCGACAGGGCGGCAACTAATGAAAAACTGTTTTTT
TRBD1 TRBJ1-5 . 16 TRBV18 CASSPTGGRSNQPQHF TGTGCCAGCTCACCAACAGGGGGAAGGAGCAATCAGCCCCAGCATTTT
TRBD1 TRBJ1-2 few 14 TRBV10-3 CAISRQGAPYGYTF TGTGCCATCAGCCGACAGGGGGCTCCCTATGGCTACACCTTC
TRBD1 TRBJ1-6 . 15 TRBV15 CATGGAGTGNSPLHF TGTGCCACAGGGGGGGCCGGGACAGGGAATTCACCCCTCCACTTT
TRBD1 TRBJ2-7 . 17 TRBV30 CAWSVRPGQGRGYEQYF TGTGCCTGGAGTGTCCGACCGGGACAGGGAAGAGGCTACGAGCAGTACTTC
TRBD1 TRBJ1-1 . 20 TRBV19 CASRINRGGFHSQMNTEAFF TGTGCCAGTAGGATAAACAGGGGGGGCTTCCATTCCCAGATGAACACTGAAGCTTTCTTT
TRBD1 TRBJ1-1 . 12 TRBV14 CASSWTGTEAFF TGTGCCAGCAGCTGGACAGGTACTGAAGCTTTCTTT
. TRBJ1-1 . 13 TRBV28 CASSSVINTEAFF TGTGCCAGCAGTTCCGTAATCAACACTGAAGCTTTCTTT
. TRBJ1-3 . 15 TRBV6-6 CASSYSGSSGNTIYF TGTGCCAGCAGTTATTCCGGTAGCTCTGGAAACACCATATATTTT
TRBD1 TRBJ2-5 once 16 TRBV7-2 CASSLNYRGRLETQYF TGTGCCAGCAGCCTCAATTACAGGGGGCGGTTAGAGACCCAGTACTTC
TRBD2 TRBJ2-5 . 14 TRBV2 CASSEGLAGRARDF TGTGCCAGCAGTGAAGGACTAGCGGGCCGGGCGCGGGACTTC
. TRBJ1-5 . 12 TRBV30 CAWSVLNQPQHF TGTGCCTGGAGTGTTCTCAATCAGCCCCAGCATTTT
. TRBJ2-7 . 16 TRBV27 CASRHTSLNSTYEQYF TGTGCCAGCAGACATACTAGCCTTAACTCTACCTACGAGCAGTACTTC
. TRBJ2-3 few 11 TRBV30 CAWSAGDTQYF TGTGCCTGGAGTGCCGGGGATACGCAGTATTTT